This T cell receptor beta chain came from a study of T cell repertoires in cytomegalovirus infection. Points from the study as a whole: CMV-specific TCR beta clonotypes restricted by HLA-C were the ones dominating the ex vivo response. Cumulative frequency (of public TCR beta family members) identified carriers of CMV plus the relevant HLA.

TCRdb passed the reads through MiXCR, listing each CDR3 protein once. The table records around 750,000 distinct CDR3 sequences, approximately 30% of them present only once. This clonotype was counted a few times. Its cognate antigen is unknown. Trimming pared 9 bases from V and 2 bases from J, leaving 13 bases between. CDR3 length: 13 amino acids. Germline V gene lookup returns CDR1 LNHDA and CDR2 SQIVND (reference sequence). V and J are TRBV19 and TRBJ1-1; D is uncertain. The receptor was isolated from a human donor in good health (CMV status not recorded). Some clones in this sample may be carry-over from other donors' samples. Sequencing was performed on cultured CD8+ T cells from PBMCs, taken from culture after CMV antigen stimulation. CDR3 region: CASRQDLNTEAFF. The CDR3 nucleotides are TGTGCCAGCAGGCAGGATTTAAACACTGAAGCTTTCTTT.